These T cell receptor beta chains were read from a single sample in a study of graft-versus-host responses after intestinal transplantation. The data were produced by immunoSEQ multiplex PCR, yet TCRdb's version contains in-frame clones alone and is incomplete. This sample has approximately 12,000 clones, with about 93% found just once. The source material was PBMCs, sampled 109 days after intestinal transplant. The receptors here all came from a human patient who received an intestinal transplant, so some T cells may come from the graft donor. Both conserved end residues are part of each CDR3. A D gene is named only where the DNA matches it firmly. Rows give clone size only sometimes, using once, few, many, or a class for an expanded clone.

>TRBJ1-6|14|TRBV18|NA|NA
TGTGCCAGCTCACTAGACAGGACGAATTCACCCCTCCACTTT
CASSLDRTNSPLHF
>TRBJ2-1|16|TRBV27|medium-sized|NA
TGTGCCAGCAGTTTATCGGGCGGGTACTCCTACAATGAGCAGTTCTTC
CASSLSGGYSYNEQFF
>TRBJ1-2|11|TRBV19|NA|NA
TGTGCCAGTAGCTTAGGCTATGGCTACACCTTC
CASSLGYGYTF
>TRBJ2-7|16|TRBV4-1|NA|NA
TGCGCCAGCAGCCAAATGACAGCCTCTAGCTCCTACGAGCAGTACTTC
CASSQMTASSSYEQYF
>TRBJ2-7|15|TRBV9|NA|TRBD1
TGTGCCAGCAGCGTAGAAGGGACAGGGGGCCACGAGCAGTACTTC
CASSVEGTGGHEQYF
>TRBJ1-1|17|TRBV7-8|NA|TRBD1
TGTGCCAGCAGCTCCCCTGGGACAGGGATAGGAAAAACTGAAGCTTTCTTT
CASSSPGTGIGKTEAFF
>TRBJ2-7|15|TRBV11-2|few|NA
TGTGCCAGCAGCTCCCCTCCTGGTCCAACCTACGAGCAGTACTTC
CASSSPPGPTYEQYF
>TRBJ2-7|13|TRBV6-5|few|NA
TGTGCCAGCAGTTACCAGGACCGGGACGAGCAGTACTTC
CASSYQDRDEQYF
>TRBJ2-7|13|TRBV27|once|TRBD1
TGTGCCAGCAGTCTCGGGACAGGGTACGAGCAGTACTTC
CASSLGTGYEQYF
>TRBJ2-1|14|TRBV5-4|NA|TRBD2
TGTGCCAGCAGCTTGACGGGAGGTGTGAATGAGCAGTTCTTC
CASSLTGGVNEQFF
>TRBJ1-6|12|TRBV29-1|NA|NA
TGCAGCGTTGCCGGCCTCGAGGGAGTCCTCCACTTT
CSVAGLEGVLHF
>TRBJ2-6|18|TRBV7-2|NA|NA
TGTGCCAGGCGCCCCCCCTACGGGCCCGGGTCAGGGGCCAACGTCCTGACTTTC
CARRPPYGPGSGANVLTF
>TRBJ2-1|16|TRBV4-2|NA|TRBD2
TGTGCCAGCAGCCTCGAACTAGCGGAGACCTACAATGAGCAGTTCTTC
CASSLELAETYNEQFF
>TRBJ2-7|15|TRBV27|NA|NA
TGTGCCAGCAGTTTAACCCGGGACAATACCTACGAGCAGTACTTC
CASSLTRDNTYEQYF
>TRBJ2-1|17|TRBV5-1|NA|NA
TGCGCCAGCAGCTTGGGAAGTACCCCGAGCTCCTACAATGAGCAGTTCTTC
CASSLGSTPSSYNEQFF
>TRBJ2-7|13|TRBV19|NA|NA
TGTGCCAGTAGTGAATCGGCAGCCTACGAGCAGTACTTC
CASSESAAYEQYF
>TRBJ2-7|13|TRBV5-6|NA|TRBD1
TGTGCCAGCAGCCGGACAGGGGGACACGAGCAGTACTTC
CASSRTGGHEQYF
>TRBJ2-7|14|TRBV10-2|NA|NA
TGCGCCAGCAGTAAGGGGGGGGCCAACTACGAGCAGTACTTC
CASSKGGANYEQYF
>TRBJ2-7|13|TRBV19|NA|NA
TGTGCCAGTAGTATGACCCCCGGGACCGAGCAGTACTTC
CASSMTPGTEQYF
>TRBJ2-4|15|TRBV28|once|TRBD1
TGTGCCAGCAGTGAACAGGGGGCAGCCAAAAACATTCAGTACTTC
CASSEQGAAKNIQYF
>TRBJ2-7|15|TRBV27|NA|NA
TGTGCCAGCAGTTTATACGGGGGGCTTGGGTACGAGCAGTATTTC
CASSLYGGLGYEQYF
>TRBJ1-1|15|TRBV15|NA|NA
TGTGCCACCAGCATATCGGGCAGGGAGAACACTGAAGCTTTCTTT
CATSISGRENTEAFF
>TRBJ2-1|17|TRBV2|once|TRBD2
TGTGCCAGCGGAGGGACTAGCGGGATATCCTACTACAATGAGCAGTTCTTC
CASGGTSGISYYNEQFF
>TRBJ2-7|16|TRBV19|once|TRBD2
TGTGCCAGTAGTATAGGCGGGGGACTTAGCTCCTACGAGCAGTACTTC
CASSIGGGLSSYEQYF
>TRBJ2-2|13|TRBV6-4|NA|NA
TGTGCCAGCAGTGATGGTGACACCGGGGAGCTGCTTTTT
CASSDGDTGELLF
>TRBJ2-2|17|TRBV4-2|once|NA
TGTGCCAGCAGCCAAGAGTCTCCACTAGAGTCAACCGGGGAGCTGTTTTTT
CASSQESPLESTGELFF
>TRBJ2-3|16|TRBV6-5|once|TRBD2
TGTGCCAGCAGTTCCCCAAGCGGGAGCGTGACAGATACGCAGTATTTT
CASSSPSGSVTDTQYF